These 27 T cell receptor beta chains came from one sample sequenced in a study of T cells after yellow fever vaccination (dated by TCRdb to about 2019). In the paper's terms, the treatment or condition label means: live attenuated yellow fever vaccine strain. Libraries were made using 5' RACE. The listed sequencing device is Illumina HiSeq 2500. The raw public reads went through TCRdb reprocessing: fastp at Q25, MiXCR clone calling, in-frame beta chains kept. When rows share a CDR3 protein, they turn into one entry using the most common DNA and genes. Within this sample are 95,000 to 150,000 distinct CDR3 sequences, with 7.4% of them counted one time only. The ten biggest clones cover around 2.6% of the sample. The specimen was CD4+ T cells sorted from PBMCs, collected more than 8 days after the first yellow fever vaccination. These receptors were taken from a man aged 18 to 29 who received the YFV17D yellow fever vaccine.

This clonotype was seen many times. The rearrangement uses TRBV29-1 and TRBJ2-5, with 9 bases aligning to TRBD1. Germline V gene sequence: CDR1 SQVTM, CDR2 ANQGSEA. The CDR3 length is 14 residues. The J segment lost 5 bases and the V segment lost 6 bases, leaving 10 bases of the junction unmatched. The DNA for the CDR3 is TGCAGCGTAGCTACCGGGACAGGGCGGGAGACCCAGTACTTC. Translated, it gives CSVATGTGRETQYF.

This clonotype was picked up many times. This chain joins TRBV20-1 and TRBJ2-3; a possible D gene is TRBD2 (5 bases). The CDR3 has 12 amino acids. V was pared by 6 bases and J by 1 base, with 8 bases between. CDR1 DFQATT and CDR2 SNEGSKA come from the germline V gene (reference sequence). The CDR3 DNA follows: TGCAGTGCCAACGGGGGCACAGATACGCAGTATTTT. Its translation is CSANGGTDTQYF.

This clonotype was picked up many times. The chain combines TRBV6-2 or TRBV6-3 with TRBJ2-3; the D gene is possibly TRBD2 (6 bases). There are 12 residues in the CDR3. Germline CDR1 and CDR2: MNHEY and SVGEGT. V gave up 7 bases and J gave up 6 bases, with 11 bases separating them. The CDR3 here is CASTPGRDTQYF. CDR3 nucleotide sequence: TGTGCCAGCACCCCGGGGAGGGATACGCAGTATTTT.

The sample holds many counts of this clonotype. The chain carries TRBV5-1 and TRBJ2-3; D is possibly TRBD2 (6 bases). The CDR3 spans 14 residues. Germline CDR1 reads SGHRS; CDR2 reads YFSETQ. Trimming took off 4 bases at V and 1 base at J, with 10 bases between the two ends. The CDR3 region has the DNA TGCGCCAGCAGCGTGCGGGACGGCACAGATACGCAGTATTTT. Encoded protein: CASSVRDGTDTQYF.

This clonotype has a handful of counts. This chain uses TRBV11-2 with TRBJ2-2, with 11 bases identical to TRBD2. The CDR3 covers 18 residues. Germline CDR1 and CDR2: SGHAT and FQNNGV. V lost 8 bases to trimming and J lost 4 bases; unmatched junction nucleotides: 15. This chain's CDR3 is CASQATRGLAVFTGELFF. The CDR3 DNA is TGTGCCAGCCAAGCTACGCGGGGACTAGCGGTCTTCACCGGGGAGCTGTTTTTT.

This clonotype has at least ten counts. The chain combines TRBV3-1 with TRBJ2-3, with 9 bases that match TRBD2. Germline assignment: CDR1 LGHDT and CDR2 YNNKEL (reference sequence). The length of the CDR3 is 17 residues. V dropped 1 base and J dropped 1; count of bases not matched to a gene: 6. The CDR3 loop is CASSQALTSGRTDTQYF. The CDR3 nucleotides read TGTGCCAGCAGCCAAGCGCTGACTAGCGGTCGCACAGATACGCAGTATTTT.

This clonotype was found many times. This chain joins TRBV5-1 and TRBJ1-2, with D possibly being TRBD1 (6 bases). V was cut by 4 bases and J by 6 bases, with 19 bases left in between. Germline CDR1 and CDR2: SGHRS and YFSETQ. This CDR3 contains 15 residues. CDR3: CASSENRVLRNGYTF. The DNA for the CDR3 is TGCGCCAGCAGCGAGAACAGGGTACTTAGGAATGGCTACACCTTC.

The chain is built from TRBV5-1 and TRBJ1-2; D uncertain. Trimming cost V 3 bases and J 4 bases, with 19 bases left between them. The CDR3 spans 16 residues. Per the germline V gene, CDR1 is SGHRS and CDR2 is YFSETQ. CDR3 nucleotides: TGCGCCAGCAGCTCCTACGTAGCGGGAGGAGGCTATGGCTACACCTTC. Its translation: CASSSYVAGGGYGYTF. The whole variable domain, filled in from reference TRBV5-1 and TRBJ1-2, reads KAGVTQTPRYLIKTRGQQVTLSCSPISGHRSVSWYQQTPGQGLQFLFEYFSETQRNKGNFPGRFSGRQFSNSRSEMNVSTLELGDSALYLCASSSYVAGGGYGYTFGSGTRLTVV.

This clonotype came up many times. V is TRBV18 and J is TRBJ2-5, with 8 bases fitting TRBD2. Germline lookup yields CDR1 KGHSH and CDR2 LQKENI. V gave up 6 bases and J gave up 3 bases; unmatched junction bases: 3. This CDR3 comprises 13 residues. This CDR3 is CASSQLAEETQYF. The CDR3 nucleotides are TGTGCCAGCTCCCAACTAGCGGAAGAGACCCAGTACTTC.

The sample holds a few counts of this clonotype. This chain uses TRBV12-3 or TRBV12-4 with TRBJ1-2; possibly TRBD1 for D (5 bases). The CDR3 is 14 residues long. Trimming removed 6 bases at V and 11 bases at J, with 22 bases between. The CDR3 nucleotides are TGTGCCAGCAGCCGACAGACGGAGGGGATCGGGTACACCTTC. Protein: CASSRQTEGIGYTF.

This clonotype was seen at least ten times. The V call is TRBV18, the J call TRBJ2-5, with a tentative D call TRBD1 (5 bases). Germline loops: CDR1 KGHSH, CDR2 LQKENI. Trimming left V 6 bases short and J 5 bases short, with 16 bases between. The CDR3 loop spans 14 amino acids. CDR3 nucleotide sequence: TGTGCCAGCTCTCTCGAACAGGTTTGGGAGACCCAGTACTTC. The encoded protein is CASSLEQVWETQYF.

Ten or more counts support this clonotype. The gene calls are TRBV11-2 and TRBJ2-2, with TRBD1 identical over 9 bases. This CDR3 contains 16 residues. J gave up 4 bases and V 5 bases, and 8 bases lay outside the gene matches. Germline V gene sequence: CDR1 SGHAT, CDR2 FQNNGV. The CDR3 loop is CASSTYRGPSTGELFF. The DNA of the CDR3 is TGTGCCAGCAGCACATACAGGGGGCCTTCCACCGGGGAGCTGTTTTTT.

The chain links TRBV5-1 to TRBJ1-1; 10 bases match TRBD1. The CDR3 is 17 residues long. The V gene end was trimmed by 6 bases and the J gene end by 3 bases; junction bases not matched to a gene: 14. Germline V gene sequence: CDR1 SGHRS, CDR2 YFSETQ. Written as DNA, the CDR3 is TGCGCCAGCACCTCAGCCGGGACAGGGGCCAAAGACACTGAAGCTTTCTTT. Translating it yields CASTSAGTGAKDTEAFF.

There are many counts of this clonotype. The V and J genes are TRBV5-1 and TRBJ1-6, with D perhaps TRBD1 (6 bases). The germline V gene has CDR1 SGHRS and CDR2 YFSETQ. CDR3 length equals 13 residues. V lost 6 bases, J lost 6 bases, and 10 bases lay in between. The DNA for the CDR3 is TGCGCCAGCACAGCAGGGGCTAATTCACCCCTCCACTTT. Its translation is CASTAGANSPLHF. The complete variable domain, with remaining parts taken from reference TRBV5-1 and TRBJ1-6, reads KAGVTQTPRYLIKTRGQQVTLSCSPISGHRSVSWYQQTPGQGLQFLFEYFSETQRNKGNFPGRFSGRQFSNSRSEMNVSTLELGDSALYLCASTAGANSPLHFGNGTRLTVT.

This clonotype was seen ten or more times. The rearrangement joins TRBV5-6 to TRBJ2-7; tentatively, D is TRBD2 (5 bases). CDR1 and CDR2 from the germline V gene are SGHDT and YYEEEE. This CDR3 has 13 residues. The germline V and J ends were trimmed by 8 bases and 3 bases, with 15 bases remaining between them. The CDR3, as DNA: TGTGCCAGTACGATCTCCGGGAACTACGAGCAGTACGTC. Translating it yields CASTISGNYEQYV.

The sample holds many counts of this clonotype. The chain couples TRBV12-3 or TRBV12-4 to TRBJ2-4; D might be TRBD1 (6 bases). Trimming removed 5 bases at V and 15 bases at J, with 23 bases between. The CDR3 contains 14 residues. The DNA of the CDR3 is TGTGCCAGCAGTCCAGGGGCGTTATTATCCCAGTCGTACTTC. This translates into CASSPGALLSQSYF.

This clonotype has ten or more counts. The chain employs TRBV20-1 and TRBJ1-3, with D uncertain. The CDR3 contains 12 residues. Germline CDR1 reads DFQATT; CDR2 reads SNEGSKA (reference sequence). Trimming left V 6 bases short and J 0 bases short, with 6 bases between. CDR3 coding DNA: TGCAGTGCCCAAAGCTCTGGAAACACCATATATTTT. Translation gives CSAQSSGNTIYF.

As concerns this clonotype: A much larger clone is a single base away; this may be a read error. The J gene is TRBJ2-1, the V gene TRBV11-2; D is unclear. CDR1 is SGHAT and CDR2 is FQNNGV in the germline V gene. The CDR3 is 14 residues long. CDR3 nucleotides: TGTGCCAGCAGCATGAGTCCCGGATACAATGAGCAGCTCTTC. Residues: CASSMSPGYNEQLF.

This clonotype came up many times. CDR3 DNA sequence: TGTGCCAGCAGTCCTTTAGGCACCGGGGAGCTGTTTTTT. As protein: CASSPLGTGELFF. The rearrangement uses TRBV12-3 or TRBV12-4 and TRBJ2-2, with D hard to call. V was clipped by 5 bases and J by 4 bases, with 8 bases between them. This CDR3 is built from 13 residues.

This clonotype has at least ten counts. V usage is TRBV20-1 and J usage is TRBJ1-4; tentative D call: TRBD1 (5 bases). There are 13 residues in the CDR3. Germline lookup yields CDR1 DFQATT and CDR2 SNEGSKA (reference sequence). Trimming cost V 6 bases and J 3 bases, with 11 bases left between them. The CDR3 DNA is TGCAGTGCCCGGGGGGGTCCTAATGAAAAACTGTTTTTT. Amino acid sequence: CSARGGPNEKLFF.

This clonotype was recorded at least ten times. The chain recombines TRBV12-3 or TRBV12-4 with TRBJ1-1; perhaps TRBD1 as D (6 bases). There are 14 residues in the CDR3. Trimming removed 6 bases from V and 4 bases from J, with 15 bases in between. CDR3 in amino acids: CASRAGGEGTEAFF. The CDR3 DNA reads TGTGCCAGCAGGGCCGGGGGCGAGGGCACTGAAGCTTTCTTT.

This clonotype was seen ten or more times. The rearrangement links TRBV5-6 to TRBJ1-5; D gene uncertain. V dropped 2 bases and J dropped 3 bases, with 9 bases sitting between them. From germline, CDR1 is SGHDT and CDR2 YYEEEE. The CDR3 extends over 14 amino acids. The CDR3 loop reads CASSFSTNNQPQHF. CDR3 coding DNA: TGTGCCAGCAGCTTTAGTACAAACAATCAGCCCCAGCATTTT.

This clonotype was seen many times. DNA of the CDR3: TGTGCCAGCAGTTTAGAGGAGCTGTTTTTT. Translating gives CASSLEELFF. The chain joins TRBV27 to TRBJ2-2; D is unclear. Germline CDR1 is MNHEY and CDR2 is SMNVEV (reference sequence). Trimming stripped 2 bases from V and 10 bases from J, with 2 bases between. The CDR3 runs 10 residues.

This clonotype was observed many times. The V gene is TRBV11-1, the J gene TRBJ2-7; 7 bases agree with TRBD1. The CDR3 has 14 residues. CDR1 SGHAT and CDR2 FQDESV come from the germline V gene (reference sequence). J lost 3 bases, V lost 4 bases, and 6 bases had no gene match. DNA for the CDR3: TGTGCCAGCAGCTATTCGACAGGGTTCTACGAGCAGTACTTC. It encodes CASSYSTGFYEQYF.

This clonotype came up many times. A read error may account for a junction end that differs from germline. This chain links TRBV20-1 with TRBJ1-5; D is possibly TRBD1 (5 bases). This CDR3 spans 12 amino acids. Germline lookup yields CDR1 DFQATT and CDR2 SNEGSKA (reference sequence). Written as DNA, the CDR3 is TGCAGTGCAGGGGCGAGGAATCGGCCCCAGCATTTT. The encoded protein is CSAGARNRPQHF.

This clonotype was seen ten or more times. The DNA of the CDR3 is TGTGCCAGCAGCGACAGGGGAGGGACTAATGCCTACGAGCAGTACTTC. It encodes CASSDRGGTNAYEQYF. This rearrangement joins TRBV7-6 to TRBJ2-7, with D possibly TRBD1 on 8 matching bases. CDR3 size: 16 residues. Germline V lookup: CDR1 SGHVS, CDR2 FNYEAQ. The V end lost 5 bases, the J end lost 2 bases, and 19 bases lay between the germline ends.

CDR3 in amino acids: CASSQNGGQGDLAQYF. The CDR3 DNA is TGTGCCAGCAGCCAAAATGGGGGACAGGGTGATTTGGCGCAGTATTTT. The chain couples TRBV3-1 to TRBJ2-3, with TRBD1 matching over 9 bases. V lost 2 bases and J lost 10; bases outside the gene matches: 13. The CDR3 runs 16 residues. Germline V gene lookup returns CDR1 LGHDT and CDR2 YNNKEL (reference sequence).